The T cell receptor (beta chain) under discussion was sequenced for a study of Ad26.COV2.S vaccination and SARS-CoV-2 variants. Sequencing used immunoSEQ multiplex PCR; TCRdb keeps in-frame clones, though not all of them. The profile shows roughly 330,000 clones, 85% to 90% of them singletons. The CDR3 has 16 residues. The germline V gene has CDR1 KGHSH and CDR2 LQKENI. Trimming cost V 3 bases and J 6 bases; bases outside gene matches: 9. Treatment described: some 19 received Ad26.COV2.S at low or high dose, single or two shots; 5 received placebo; per-sample allocation not given. Sampling took place 63 days after the first vaccine or placebo injection.

This clonotype was obtained from a person between 18 and 59 years old who received the Ad26.COV2.S COVID-19 vaccine or a placebo. Sequences were derived from peripheral blood, sampled in a trial of Ad26.COV2.S vaccine versus placebo. The chain links TRBV18 to TRBJ2-1; 9 bases fit TRBD1. CDR3: CASSPPETGGINEQFF. The CDR3, as DNA: TGTGCCAGCTCACCCCCCGAGACAGGGGGTATCAATGAGCAGTTCTTC.